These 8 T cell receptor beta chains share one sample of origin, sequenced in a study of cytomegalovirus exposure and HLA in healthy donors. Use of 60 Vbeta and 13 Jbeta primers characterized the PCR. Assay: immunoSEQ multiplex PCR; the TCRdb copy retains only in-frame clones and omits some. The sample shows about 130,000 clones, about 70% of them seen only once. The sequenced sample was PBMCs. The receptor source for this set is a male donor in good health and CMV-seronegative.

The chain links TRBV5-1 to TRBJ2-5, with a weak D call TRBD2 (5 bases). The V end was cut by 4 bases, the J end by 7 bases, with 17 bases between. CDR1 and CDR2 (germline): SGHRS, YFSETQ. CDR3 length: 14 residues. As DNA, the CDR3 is TGCGCCAGCAGCCGGACCGTGGAGGTAGGGACCCAGTACTTC. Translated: CASSRTVEVGTQYF.

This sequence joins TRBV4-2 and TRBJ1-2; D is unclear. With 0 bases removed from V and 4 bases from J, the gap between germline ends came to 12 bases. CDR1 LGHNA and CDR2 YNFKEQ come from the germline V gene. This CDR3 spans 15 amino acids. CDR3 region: CASSQDTGYFYGYTF. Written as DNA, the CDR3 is TGTGCCAGCAGCCAAGATACCGGGTACTTCTATGGCTACACCTTC.

CDR3 bases: TGCGCCAGCAGCCAAGGTGACCGGGACAGGTACAATGAGCAGTTCTTC. Its protein is CASSQGDRDRYNEQFF. The chain is built from TRBV4-3 and TRBJ2-1, with 8 bases fitting TRBD1. The V and J ends lost 1 base and 4 bases, in that order; junction bases with no gene match: 6. Germline CDR1 reads LGHNA; CDR2 reads YSLEER. The CDR3 runs 16 residues.

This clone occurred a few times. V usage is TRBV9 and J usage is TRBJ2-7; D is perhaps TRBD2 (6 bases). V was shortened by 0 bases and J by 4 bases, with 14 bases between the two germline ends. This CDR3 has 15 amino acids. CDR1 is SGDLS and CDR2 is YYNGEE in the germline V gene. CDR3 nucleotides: TGTGCCAGCAGCGTAGATGGCAGGGCGGGATACGAGCAGTACTTC. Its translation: CASSVDGRAGYEQYF.

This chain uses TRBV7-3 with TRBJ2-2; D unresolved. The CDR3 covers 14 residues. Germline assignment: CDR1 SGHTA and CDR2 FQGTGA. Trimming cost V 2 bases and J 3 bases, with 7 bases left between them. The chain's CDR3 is CASSLGGYTGELFF. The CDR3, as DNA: TGTGCCAGCAGCTTAGGTGGCTACACCGGGGAGCTGTTTTTT. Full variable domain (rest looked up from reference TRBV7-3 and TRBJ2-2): GAGVSQTPSNKVTEKGKYVELRCDPISGHTALYWYRQSLGQGPEFLIYFQGTGAADDSGLPNDRFFAVRPEGSVSTLKIQRTERGDSAVYLCASSLGGYTGELFFGEGSRLTVL.

DNA of the CDR3: TGTGCCAGCATCACCACACCGGATACGCAGTATTTT. This translates into CASITTPDTQYF. This chain links TRBV5-5 with TRBJ2-3; D remains unclear. Germline V gene sequence: CDR1 SGHKS, CDR2 YYEKEE (reference sequence). With 6 bases removed from V and 6 bases from J, the gap between germline ends came to 11 bases. The CDR3 covers 12 residues.

The CDR3 nucleotides are TGTGCCAGCAGTTTAGGGACTGGAGGTAGAAATGAGCAGTTCTTC. It encodes CASSLGTGGRNEQFF. The chain couples TRBV6-4 to TRBJ2-1; D possibly corresponds to TRBD2 (6 bases). The germline V gene has CDR1 MRHNA and CDR2 SNTAGT. The CDR3 runs to 15 residues. V lost 5 bases, J lost 7 bases, and 18 bases lay in between.

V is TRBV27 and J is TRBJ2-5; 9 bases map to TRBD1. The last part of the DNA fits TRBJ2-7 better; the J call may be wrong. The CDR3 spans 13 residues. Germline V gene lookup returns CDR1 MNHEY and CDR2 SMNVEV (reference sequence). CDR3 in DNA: TGTGCCAGCAGGGGACAGGGATCCTACGAGCAGTACTTC. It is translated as CASRGQGSYEQYF.